This TCR beta chain was identified during a study of CD8 T cells in Susac syndrome. CDR1 is LGHNA, CDR2 YNFKEQ, per germline. The CDR3 covers 17 residues. Trimming took off 0 bases at V and 5 bases at J, with 14 bases between the two ends. Blood CD8+ and CD4+ T cells underwent high-throughput TCR beta sequencing. The patients with Susac syndrome were individuals who fulfilled the recently defined diagnostic criteria for disease that was either definite or probable. FACS enriched CD8+ TEMRA cells, while bulk CD8+ and CD4+ were negatively isolated. An amount of RNA that ranged from roughly 0.45 to 1 ug was reverse transcribed with random hexamers. TCRdb processed the immunoSEQ multiplex PCR reads anew with MiXCR; each CDR3 protein has one entry. This sample yields hundreds of thousands of distinct CDR3 sequences, of which roughly 93% are seen a single time; around 0.15% belongs to the top ten.

What was sequenced was CD4+ T cells from PBMCs. This TCR derives from a human donor with Susac syndrome. The chain couples TRBV4-2 to TRBJ1-6; D is perhaps TRBD1 (5 bases). The CDR3 reads CASSQDKSGEDNSPLHF. The CDR3 nucleotides read TGTGCCAGCAGCCAAGATAAGTCGGGGGAGGATAATTCACCCCTCCACTTT.